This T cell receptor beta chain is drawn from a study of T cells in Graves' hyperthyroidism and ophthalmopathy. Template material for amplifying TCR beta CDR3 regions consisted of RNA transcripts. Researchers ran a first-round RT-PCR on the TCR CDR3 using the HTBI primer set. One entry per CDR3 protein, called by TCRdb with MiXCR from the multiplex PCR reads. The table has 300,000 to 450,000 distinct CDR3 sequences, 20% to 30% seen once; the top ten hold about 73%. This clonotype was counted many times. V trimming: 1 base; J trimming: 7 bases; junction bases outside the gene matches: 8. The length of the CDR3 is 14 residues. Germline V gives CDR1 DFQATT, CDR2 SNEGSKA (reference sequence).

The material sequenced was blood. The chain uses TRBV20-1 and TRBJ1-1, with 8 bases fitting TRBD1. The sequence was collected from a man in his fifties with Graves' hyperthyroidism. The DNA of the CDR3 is TGCAGTGCTAGAGCCGGGACAGGAAGTAGTGAAGCTTTCTTT. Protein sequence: CSARAGTGSSEAFF.